The present TCR gamma chain was sequenced within a study of Vδ1+ human thymocytes. Germline V gene sequence: CDR1 GITISATS, CDR2 ISYDGTV (reference sequence). Trimming took 1 base from V and 8 from J; bases not matched to a gene: 5. This CDR3 has 12 amino acids. This clone was counted only a few times. The antigen is undetermined. General observations from the study: Thymic TRG and TRD repertoires appeared highly polyclonal, with Gaussian CDR3 length distributions. Bulk data may be misread because of unexpected Vdelta2 sequences.

Alphabeta T cells were depleted, then CD3+ Vdelta1+ Vdelta2- thymocytes were FACS-sorted. Purity of the sorted Vdelta1+ thymocytes ranged from 98% to 99.6%. RNA was extracted from the cells and then reverse transcribed. Multiplex PCR used pooled V-gene forward primers and a constant-region reverse primer to amplify CDR3s. TCRdb reprocessed the multiplex PCR reads through CATT. Of approximately 20,000 gamma-chain clones listed, roughly an eighth were seen once; the top ten hold 1.9%. The receptor was isolated from a child younger than two who had congenital heart surgery. The material sequenced was Vdelta1+ gamma-delta thymocytes from the thymus. The subset was: FACS-sorted CD3+ TCRalphabeta- TCRVdelta1+ TCRVdelta2- thymocytes. The V gene is TRGV9, the J gene TRGJ1 or TRGJ2. The CDR3 bases are TGTGCCTTGTGGGAGGTAAACAATAAGAAACTCTTT. This encodes CALWEVNNKKLF.